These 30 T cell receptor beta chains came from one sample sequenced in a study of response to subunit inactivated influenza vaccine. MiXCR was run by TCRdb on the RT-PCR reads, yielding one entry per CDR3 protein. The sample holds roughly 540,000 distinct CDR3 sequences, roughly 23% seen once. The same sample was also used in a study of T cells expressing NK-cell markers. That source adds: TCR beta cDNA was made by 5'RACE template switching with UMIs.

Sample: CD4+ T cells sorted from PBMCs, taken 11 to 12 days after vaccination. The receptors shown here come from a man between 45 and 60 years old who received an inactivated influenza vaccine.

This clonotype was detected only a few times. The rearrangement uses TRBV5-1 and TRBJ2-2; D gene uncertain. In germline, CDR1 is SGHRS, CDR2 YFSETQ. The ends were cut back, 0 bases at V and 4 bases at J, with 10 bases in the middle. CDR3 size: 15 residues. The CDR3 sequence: CASSLGELGTGELFF. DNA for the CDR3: TGCGCCAGCAGCTTGGGAGAACTTGGCACCGGGGAGCTGTTTTTT.

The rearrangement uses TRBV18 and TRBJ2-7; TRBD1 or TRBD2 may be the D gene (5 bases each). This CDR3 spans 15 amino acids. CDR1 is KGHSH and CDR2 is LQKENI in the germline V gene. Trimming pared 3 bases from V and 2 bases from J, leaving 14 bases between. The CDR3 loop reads CASSPLQVGAYEQYF. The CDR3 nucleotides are TGTGCCAGCTCACCTCTACAGGTGGGGGCCTACGAGCAGTACTTC.

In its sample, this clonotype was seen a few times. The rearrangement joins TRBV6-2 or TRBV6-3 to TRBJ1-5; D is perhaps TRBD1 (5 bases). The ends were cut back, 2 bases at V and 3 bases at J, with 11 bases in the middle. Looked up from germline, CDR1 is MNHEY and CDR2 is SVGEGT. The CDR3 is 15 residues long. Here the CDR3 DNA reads TGTGCCAGCAGTTACGGGCGACAGCTCAATCAGCCCCAGCATTTT. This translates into CASSYGRQLNQPQHF.

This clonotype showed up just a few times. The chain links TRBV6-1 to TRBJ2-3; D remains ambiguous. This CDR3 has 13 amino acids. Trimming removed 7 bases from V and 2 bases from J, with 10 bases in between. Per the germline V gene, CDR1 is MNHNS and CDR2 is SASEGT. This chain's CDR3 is CASTRVHTDTQYF. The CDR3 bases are TGTGCCAGCACCCGGGTACACACAGATACGCAGTATTTT.

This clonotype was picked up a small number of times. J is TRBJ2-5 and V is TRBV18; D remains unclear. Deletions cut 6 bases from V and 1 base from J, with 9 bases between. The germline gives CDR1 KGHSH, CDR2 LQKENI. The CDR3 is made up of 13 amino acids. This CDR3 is CASSPSLQETQYF. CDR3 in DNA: TGTGCCAGCTCGCCAAGCCTCCAAGAGACCCAGTACTTC.

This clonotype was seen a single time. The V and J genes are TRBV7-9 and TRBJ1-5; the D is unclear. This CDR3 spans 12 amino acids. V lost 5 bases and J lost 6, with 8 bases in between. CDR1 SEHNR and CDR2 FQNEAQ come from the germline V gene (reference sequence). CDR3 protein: CASSVDIQPQHF. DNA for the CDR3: TGTGCCAGCAGCGTCGATATTCAGCCCCAGCATTTT.

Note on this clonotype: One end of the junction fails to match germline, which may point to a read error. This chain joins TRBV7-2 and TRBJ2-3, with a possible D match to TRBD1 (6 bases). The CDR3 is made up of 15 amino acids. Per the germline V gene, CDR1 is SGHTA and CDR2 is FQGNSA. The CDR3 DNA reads TGTGCCACCAGCTTAGACAGGACCCACACAAATACGCAGTATTTT. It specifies CATSLDRTHTNTQYF.

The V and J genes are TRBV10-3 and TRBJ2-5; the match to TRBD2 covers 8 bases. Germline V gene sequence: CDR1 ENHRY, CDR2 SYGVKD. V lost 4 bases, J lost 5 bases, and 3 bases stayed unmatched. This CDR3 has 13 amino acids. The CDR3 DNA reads TGTGCCATCAGTGTACGGGAGGGCGAGACCCAGTACTTC. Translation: CAISVREGETQYF.

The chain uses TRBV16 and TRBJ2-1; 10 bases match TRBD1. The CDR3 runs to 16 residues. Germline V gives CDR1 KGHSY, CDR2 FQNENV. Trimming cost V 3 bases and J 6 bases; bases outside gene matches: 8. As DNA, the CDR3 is TGTGCCAGCAGCCACCGCCGGGACAGGGGCCTCAATGAGCAGTTCTTC. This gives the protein CASSHRRDRGLNEQFF.

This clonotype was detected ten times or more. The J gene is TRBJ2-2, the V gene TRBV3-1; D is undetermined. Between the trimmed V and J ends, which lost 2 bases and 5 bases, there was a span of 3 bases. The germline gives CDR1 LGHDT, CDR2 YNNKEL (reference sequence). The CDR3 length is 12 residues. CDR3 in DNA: TGTGCCAGCAGCCAACTGACCGGGGAGCTGTTTTTT. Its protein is CASSQLTGELFF. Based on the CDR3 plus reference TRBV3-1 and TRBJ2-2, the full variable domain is DTAVSQTPKYLVTQMGNDKSIKCEQNLGHDTMYWYKQDSKKFLKIMFSYNNKELIINETVPNRFSPKSPDKAHLNLHINSLELGDSAVYFCASSQLTGELFFGEGSRLTVL.

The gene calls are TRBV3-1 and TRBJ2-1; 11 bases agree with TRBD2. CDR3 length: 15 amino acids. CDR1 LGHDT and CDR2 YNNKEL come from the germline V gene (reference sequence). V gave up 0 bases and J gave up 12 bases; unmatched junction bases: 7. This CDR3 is CASSQDFSGGAVQFF. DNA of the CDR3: TGTGCCAGCAGCCAAGATTTTAGCGGGGGGGCCGTGCAGTTCTTC.

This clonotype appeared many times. The CDR3 is CSANSGGATEFF. The CDR3 coding sequence is TGCAGTGCTAACTCGGGGGGGGCCACTGAGTTCTTC. This chain connects TRBV20-1 to TRBJ2-1, with 8 bases matching TRBD2. The CDR3 spans 12 residues. V lost 4 bases, J lost 14 bases, and 10 bases stayed unmatched. Looked up from germline, CDR1 is DFQATT and CDR2 is SNEGSKA (reference sequence).

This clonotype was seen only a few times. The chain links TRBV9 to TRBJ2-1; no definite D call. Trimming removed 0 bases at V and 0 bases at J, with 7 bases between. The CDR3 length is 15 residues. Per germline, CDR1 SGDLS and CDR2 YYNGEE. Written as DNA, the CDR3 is TGTGCCAGCAGCGTAGGGTCAAGCTCCTACAATGAGCAGTTCTTC. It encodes CASSVGSSSYNEQFF. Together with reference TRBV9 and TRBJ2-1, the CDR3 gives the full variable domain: DSGVTQTPKHLITATGQRVTLRCSPRSGDLSVYWYQQSLDQGLQFLIQYYNGEERAKGNILERFSAQQFPDLHSELNLSSLELGDSALYFCASSVGSSSYNEQFFGPGTRLTVL.

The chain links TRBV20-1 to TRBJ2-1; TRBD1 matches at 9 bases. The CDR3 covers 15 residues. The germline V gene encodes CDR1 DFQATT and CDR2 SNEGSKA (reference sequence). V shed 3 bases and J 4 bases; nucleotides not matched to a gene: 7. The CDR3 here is CSASPTGGLYNEQFF. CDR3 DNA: TGCAGTGCTAGTCCTACAGGGGGCTTATACAATGAGCAGTTCTTC.

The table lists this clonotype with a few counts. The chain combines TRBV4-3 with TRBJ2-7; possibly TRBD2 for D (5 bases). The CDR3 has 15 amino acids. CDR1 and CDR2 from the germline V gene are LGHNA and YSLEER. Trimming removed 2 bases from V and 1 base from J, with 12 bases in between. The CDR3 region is CASSQPGSLSYEQYF. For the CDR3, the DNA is TGCGCCAGCAGCCAACCGGGATCCCTTTCCTACGAGCAGTACTTC.

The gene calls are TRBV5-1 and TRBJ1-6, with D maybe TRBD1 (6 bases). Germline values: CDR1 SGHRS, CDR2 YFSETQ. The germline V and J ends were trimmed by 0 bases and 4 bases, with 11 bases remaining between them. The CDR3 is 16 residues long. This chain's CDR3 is CASSLDGTLYNSPLHF. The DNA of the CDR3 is TGCGCCAGCAGCTTGGACGGGACACTGTATAATTCACCCCTCCACTTT.

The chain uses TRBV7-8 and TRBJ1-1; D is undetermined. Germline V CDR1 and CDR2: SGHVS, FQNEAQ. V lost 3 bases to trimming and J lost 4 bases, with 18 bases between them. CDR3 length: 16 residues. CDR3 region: CASSFPGRGRVTEAFF. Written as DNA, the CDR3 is TGTGCCAGCAGCTTTCCCGGACGCGGTAGGGTCACTGAAGCTTTCTTT. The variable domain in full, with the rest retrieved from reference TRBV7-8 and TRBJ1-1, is GAGVSQSPRYKVAKRGQDVALRCDPISGHVSLFWYQQALGQGPEFLTYFQNEAQLDKSGLPSDRFFAERPEGSVSTLKIQRTQQEDSAVYLCASSFPGRGRVTEAFFGQGTRLTVV.

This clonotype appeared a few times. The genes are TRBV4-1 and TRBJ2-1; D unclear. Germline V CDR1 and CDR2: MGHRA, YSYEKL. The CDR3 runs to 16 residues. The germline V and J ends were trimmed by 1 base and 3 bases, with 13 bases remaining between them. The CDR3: CASSQVILPIYNEQFF. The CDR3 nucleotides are TGCGCCAGCAGCCAAGTGATACTACCGATCTACAATGAGCAGTTCTTC.

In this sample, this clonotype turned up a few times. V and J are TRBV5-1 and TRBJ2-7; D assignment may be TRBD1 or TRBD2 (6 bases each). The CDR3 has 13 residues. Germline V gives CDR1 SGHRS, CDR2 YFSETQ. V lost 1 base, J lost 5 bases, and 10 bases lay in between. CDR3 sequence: CASSLMGGHEQYF. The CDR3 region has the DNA TGCGCCAGCAGCTTGATGGGGGGCCACGAGCAGTACTTC.

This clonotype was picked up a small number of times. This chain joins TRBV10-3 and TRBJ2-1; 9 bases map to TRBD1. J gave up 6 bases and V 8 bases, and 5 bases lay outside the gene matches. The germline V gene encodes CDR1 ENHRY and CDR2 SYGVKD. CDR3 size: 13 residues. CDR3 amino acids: CAISGQGGNEQFF. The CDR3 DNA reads TGTGCCATCTCGGGACAGGGTGGCAATGAGCAGTTCTTC.

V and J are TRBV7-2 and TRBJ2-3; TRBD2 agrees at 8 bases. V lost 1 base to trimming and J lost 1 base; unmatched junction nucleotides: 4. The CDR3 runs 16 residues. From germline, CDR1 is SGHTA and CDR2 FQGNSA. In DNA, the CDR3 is TGTGCCAGCAGCTTAGTTTGGCGGGAGGGCACAGATACGCAGTATTTT. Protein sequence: CASSLVWREGTDTQYF.

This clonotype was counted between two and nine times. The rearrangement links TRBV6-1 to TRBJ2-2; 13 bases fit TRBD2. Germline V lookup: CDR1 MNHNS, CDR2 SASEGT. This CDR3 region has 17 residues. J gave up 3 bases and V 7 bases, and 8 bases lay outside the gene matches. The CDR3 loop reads CASTRPGTSGDTGELFF. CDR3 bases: TGTGCCAGCACCCGGCCCGGGACTAGCGGGGACACCGGGGAGCTGTTTTTT.

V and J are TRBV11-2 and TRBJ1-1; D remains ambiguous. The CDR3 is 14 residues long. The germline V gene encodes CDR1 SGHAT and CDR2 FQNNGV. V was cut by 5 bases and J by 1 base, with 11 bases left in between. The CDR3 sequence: CASSPARGNTEAFF. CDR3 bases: TGTGCCAGCAGCCCTGCGCGGGGGAACACTGAAGCTTTCTTT.

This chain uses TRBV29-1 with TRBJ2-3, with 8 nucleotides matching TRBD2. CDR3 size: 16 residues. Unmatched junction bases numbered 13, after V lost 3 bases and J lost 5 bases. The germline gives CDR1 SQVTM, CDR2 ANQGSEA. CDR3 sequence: CSVETGPGLDLDTQYF. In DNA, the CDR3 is TGCAGCGTTGAGACAGGTCCGGGACTAGATCTAGATACGCAGTATTTT.

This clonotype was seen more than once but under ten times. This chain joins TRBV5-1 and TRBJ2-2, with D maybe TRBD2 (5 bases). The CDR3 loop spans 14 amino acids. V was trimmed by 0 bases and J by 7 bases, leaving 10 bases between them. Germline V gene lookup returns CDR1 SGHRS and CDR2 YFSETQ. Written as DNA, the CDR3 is TGCGCCAGCAGCTTGGCCCTAGAGGGCGGGGAGCTGTTTTTT. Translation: CASSLALEGGELFF.

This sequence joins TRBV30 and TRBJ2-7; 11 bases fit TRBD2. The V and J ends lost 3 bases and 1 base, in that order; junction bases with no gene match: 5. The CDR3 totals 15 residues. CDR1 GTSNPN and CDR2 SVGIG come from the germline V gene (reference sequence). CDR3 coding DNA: TGTGCCTGGAGGGCGGGACTAGCGGAGTCCTACGAGCAGTACTTC. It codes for CAWRAGLAESYEQYF.

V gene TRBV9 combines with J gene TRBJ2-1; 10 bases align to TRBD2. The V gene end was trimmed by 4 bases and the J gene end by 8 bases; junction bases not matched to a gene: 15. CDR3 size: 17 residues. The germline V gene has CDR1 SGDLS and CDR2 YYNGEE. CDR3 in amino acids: CASSIAPRAGGRDEQFF. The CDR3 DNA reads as TGTGCCAGCAGCATTGCTCCCCGAGCGGGAGGGCGGGATGAGCAGTTCTTC.

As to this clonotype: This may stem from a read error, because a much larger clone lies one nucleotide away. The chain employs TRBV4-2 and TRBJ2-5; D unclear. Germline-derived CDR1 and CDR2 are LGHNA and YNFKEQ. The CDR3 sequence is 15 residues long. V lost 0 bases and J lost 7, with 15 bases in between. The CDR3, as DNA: TGTGCCAGCAGCCAAGATCTAAGAGGCGAAGTGACCCAGTACTTC. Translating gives CASSQDLRGEVTQYF.

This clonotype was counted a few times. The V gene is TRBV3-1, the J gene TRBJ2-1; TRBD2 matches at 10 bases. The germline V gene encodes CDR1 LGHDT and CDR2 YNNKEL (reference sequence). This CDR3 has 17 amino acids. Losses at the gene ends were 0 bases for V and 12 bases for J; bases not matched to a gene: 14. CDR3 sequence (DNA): TGTGCCAGCAGCCAAGATTTGCGTCTAGCGGGGGAACTGGGGCAGTTCTTC. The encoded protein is CASSQDLRLAGELGQFF.

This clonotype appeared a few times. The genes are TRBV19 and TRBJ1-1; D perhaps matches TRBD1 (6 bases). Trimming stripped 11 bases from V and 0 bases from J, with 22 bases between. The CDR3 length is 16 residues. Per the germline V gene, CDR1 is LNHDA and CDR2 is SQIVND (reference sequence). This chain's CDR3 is CAHPGGHNNMNTEAFF. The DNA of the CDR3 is TGTGCCCACCCCGGGGGGCATAACAACATGAACACTGAAGCTTTCTTT.